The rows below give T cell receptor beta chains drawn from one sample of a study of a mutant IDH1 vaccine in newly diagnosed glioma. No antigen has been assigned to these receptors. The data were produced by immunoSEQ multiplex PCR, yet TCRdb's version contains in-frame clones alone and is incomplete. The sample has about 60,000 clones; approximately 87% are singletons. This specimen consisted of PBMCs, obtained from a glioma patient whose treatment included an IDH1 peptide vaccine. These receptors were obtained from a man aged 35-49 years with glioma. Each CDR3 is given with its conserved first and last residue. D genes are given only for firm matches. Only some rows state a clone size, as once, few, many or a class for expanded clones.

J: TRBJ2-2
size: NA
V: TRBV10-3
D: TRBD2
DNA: TGTGCCATCAGTGGCATCGGGGGGGCGAACACCGGGGAGCTGTTTTTT
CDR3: CAISGIGGANTGELFF

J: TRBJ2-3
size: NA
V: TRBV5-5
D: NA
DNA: TGTGCCAGCAGCCCTCAGCCAGATACGCAGTATTTT
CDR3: CASSPQPDTQYF

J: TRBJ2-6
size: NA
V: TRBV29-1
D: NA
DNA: TGCAGCGTTGGCAGGGAATCTGGGGCCAACGTCCTGACTTTC
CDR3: CSVGRESGANVLTF

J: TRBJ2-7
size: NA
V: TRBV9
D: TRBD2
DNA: TGTGCCAGCAGCCCCCCGGGACTAGTCGGCGAGCAGTACTTC
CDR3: CASSPPGLVGEQYF

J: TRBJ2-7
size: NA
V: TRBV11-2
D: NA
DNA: TGTGCCACCGGGACGGATACCTACGAGCAGTACTTC
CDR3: CATGTDTYEQYF

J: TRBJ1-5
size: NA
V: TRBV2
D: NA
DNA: TGTGCCAGCAGGGCCGACAGTTATAGCAATCAGCCCCAGCATTTT
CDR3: CASRADSYSNQPQHF

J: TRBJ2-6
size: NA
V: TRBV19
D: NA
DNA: TGTGCCAGTAGTCCTAGGGGGAGCTCTGGGGCCAACGTCCTGACTTTC
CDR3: CASSPRGSSGANVLTF

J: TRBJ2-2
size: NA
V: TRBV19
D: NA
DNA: TGTGCCAGTAGTATACTGGGGGTGGCCGGGGAGCTGTTTTTT
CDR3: CASSILGVAGELFF

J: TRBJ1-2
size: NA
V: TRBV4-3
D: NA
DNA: TGCGCCAGCAGCCTTCTAGGGAGCCCGGGTGGCTACACCTTC
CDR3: CASSLLGSPGGYTF

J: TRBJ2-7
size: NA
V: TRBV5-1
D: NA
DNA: TGCGCCAGCGGCCAGGGTTACGAGCAGTACTTC
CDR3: CASGQGYEQYF

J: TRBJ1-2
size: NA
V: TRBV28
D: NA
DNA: TGTGCCAGCAGTTCTAACTATGGCTACACCTTC
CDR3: CASSSNYGYTF

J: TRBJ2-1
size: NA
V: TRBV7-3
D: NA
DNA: TGTGCCAGCAGCTTTTTGGACGGGAGCTCCTACAATGAGCAGTTCTTC
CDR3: CASSFLDGSSYNEQFF

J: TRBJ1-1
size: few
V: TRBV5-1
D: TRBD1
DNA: TGCGCCAGCAGCTTGGCAGGGGGCGCGACTGAAGCTTTCTTT
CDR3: CASSLAGGATEAFF

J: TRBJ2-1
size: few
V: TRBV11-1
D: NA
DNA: TGTGCCAGCAGCATAACCGGGACGCTCAATGAGCAGTTCTTC
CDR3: CASSITGTLNEQFF

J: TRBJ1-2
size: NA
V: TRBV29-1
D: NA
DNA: TGCAGCGTCTACAAAGTTACAACACGCGGTTATGGCTACACCTTC
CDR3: CSVYKVTTRGYGYTF

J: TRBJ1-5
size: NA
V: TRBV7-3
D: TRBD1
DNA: TGTGCCAGCAGCTTAGGGGACAGGAGTAATCAGCCCCAGCATTTT
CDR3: CASSLGDRSNQPQHF

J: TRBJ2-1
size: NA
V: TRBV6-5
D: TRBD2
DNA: TGTGCCAGCAGTTCCGGGACTAGCGGGAGCAATGAGCAGTTCTTC
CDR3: CASSSGTSGSNEQFF

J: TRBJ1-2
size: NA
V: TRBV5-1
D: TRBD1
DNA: TGCGCCAGCAGCCAAATGACAGGGGAGAGCGGCTACACCTTC
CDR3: CASSQMTGESGYTF

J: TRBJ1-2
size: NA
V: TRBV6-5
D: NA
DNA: TGTGCCAGCACGGCGGGCAGCCTATTCTATGGCTACACCTTC
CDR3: CASTAGSLFYGYTF

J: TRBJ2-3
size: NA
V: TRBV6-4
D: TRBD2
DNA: TGTGCCAGCAGCCCAGAAGGGACTAGCGGGAGGACAGATACGCAGTATTTT
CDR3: CASSPEGTSGRTDTQYF

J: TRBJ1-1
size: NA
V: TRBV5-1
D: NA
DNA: TGCGCCAGCAGTAAGGGACGGGGGGTCACTGAAGCTTTCTTT
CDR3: CASSKGRGVTEAFF

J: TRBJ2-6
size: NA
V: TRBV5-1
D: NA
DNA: TGCGCCAGCAGCTCCCATTCGCAGGGCCTTAGACTTTCTGGGGCCAACGTCCTGACTTTC
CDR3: CASSSHSQGLRLSGANVLTF

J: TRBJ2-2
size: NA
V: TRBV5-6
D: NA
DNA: TGTGCCAGCACCTCAGGAGCCGGGGAGCTGTTTTTT
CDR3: CASTSGAGELFF

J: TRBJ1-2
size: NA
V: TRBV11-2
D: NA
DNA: TGTGCCAGCAGATTGACAGGCCACGATGGCTACACCTTC
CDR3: CASRLTGHDGYTF

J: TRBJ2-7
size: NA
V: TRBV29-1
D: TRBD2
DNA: TGCAGCGTGGGGGGGACTACCGGCTACGAGCAGTACTTC
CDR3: CSVGGTTGYEQYF

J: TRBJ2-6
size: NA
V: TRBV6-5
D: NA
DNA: TGTGCCAGCAGTTACTTTGGGTCCGGGGCCAACGTCCTGACTTTC
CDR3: CASSYFGSGANVLTF

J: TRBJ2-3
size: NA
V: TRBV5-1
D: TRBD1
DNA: TGCGCCAGCAGATTCGACAGGGTTAGAGATACGCAGTATTTT
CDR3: CASRFDRVRDTQYF

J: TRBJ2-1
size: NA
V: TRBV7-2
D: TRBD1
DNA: TGTGCCAGCAGCCCGTTCGCGGACAGGAATAACAATGAGCAGTTCTTC
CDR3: CASSPFADRNNNEQFF

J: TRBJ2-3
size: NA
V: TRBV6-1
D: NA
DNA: TGTGCCGGGGGGACTCTCCGCGCGTCAGATACGCAGTATTTT
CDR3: CAGGTLRASDTQYF

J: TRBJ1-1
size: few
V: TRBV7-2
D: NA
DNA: TGTGCCAGCAGCTTCCCCCCGGCGTCGAACGCTTTCTTT
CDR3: CASSFPPASNAFF

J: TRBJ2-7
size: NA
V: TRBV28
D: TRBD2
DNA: TGTGCCAGCAGGACCTTTCTAGCGGGAGGCGAGCAGTACTTC
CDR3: CASRTFLAGGEQYF

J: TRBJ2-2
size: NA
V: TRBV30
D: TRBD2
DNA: TGTGCCTGGAGGGTCGGGGAGGGCAACCCGGGGAGGACCGGGGAGCTGTTTTTT
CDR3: CAWRVGEGNPGRTGELFF

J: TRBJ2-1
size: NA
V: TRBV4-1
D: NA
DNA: TGCGCCAGCAGCCAAGAAGGGGCTATCAATGAGCAGTTCTTC
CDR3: CASSQEGAINEQFF